This TCR beta chain is from a study of T cells in tuberculosis. In the study overall: Sequenced TCRs come from CD1B-GMM tetramer-binding T cells.

The repertoire was sequenced with immunoSEQ multiplex PCR; TCRdb's copy has only in-frame clones and lacks some. The sample contains tens of thousands of clones, about nine tenths of which appear only once. Germline CDR1 KGHSH, CDR2 LQKENI. Trimming took 2 bases from V and 0 from J, leaving 7 bases between them. CDR3 length: 14 residues. Thawed, overnight-rested PBMC were stained with GMM-loaded CD1B tetramer, viability dye and anti-CD3, then sorted. The lipid loaded on the CD1B tetramers was C32 glucose monomycolate from Rhodococcus equi. Tetramer-negative cells, about 97,000 per donor, were also sorted. Study results and caveats: Low-affinity CD1B-GMM tetramer-binding T cells may have been missed.

The TCR sequence derives from an adult woman with latent tuberculosis. The source material was CD1b-GMM tetramer-negative cells sorted from PBMCs. This chain uses TRBV18 with TRBJ2-5; D remains unclear. Here the CDR3 reads CASSPGPYQETQYF. CDR3 bases: TGTGCCAGCTCACCAGGCCCGTACCAAGAGACCCAGTACTTC.